This T cell receptor (beta chain) was documented in a study of identical twins. TCRdb ran MiXCR on the 5' RACE reads and lists one entry per CDR3 protein. Altogether roughly 720,000 distinct CDR3 sequences are present, roughly 18% being singletons, with the ten largest covering around 13%. Study-wide points: Model-predicted out-of-frame TCR alpha sharing fell below observed values in monozygotic twins.

This clonotype turned up a few times. Its antigen is unidentified. The CDR3 has 14 residues. The V end lost 6 bases, the J end lost 6 bases, and 14 bases lay between the germline ends. These data also formed part of another study, on T cells expressing NK-cell markers. Per that study: Sequencing of TCR beta repertoires drew on sorted CD3+CD56+NKG2C+, CD3+CD56+NKG2C- and CD3+CD56-NKG2C+ T cells. In a handful of donors, dominant CD3+CD56+NKG2C+ clones formed about 1.0-7.5% of CD8+ cells. Topping the CD3+CD56-NKG2C+ fraction as well were these clonotypes, in a handful of donors.

This sequence was found in a woman under 30 in good health. The chain recombines TRBV12-3 or TRBV12-4 with TRBJ2-2, with D tentatively TRBD1 or TRBD2 (5 bases each). Specimen: PBMCs. For the CDR3, the DNA is TGTGCCAGCAGCACCGGGACGGCTCCCGGGGAGCTGTTTTTT. This gives the protein CASSTGTAPGELFF.